This T cell receptor (beta chain) derives from a study of CD8 T cells in Susac syndrome. The overall study: Sequencing included Susac syndrome patients, roughly 6 of them with active disease and about eight in remission.

A quantity of roughly 0.5 to 1 ug RNA underwent reverse transcription using random hexamers. Using its own MiXCR run on the immunoSEQ multiplex PCR reads, TCRdb lists one record per CDR3 protein. There are some 210,000 distinct CDR3 sequences in the sample; 85% to 95% occur only once, and roughly 0.14% lies in the top ten. The study, taken as a whole, reports: Clonal expansion was not observed in the Susac syndrome CD4+ T cell repertoires.

Comments on this clonotype: Its antigen is unidentified.

The sequence was obtained from a human donor with Susac syndrome. The sequenced material came from CD4+ T cells from PBMCs.

CDR3 sequence: CASSSTQQGYEQYF. The CDR3 DNA reads as TGTGCCAGCAGCTCGACTCAACAGGGATACGAGCAGTACTTC. The gene calls are TRBV7-2 and TRBJ2-7; weak D call: TRBD1 (6 bases). The ends were cut back, 4 bases at V and 4 bases at J, with 14 bases in the middle. The CDR3 loop spans 14 amino acids. Germline assignment: CDR1 SGHTA and CDR2 FQGNSA.